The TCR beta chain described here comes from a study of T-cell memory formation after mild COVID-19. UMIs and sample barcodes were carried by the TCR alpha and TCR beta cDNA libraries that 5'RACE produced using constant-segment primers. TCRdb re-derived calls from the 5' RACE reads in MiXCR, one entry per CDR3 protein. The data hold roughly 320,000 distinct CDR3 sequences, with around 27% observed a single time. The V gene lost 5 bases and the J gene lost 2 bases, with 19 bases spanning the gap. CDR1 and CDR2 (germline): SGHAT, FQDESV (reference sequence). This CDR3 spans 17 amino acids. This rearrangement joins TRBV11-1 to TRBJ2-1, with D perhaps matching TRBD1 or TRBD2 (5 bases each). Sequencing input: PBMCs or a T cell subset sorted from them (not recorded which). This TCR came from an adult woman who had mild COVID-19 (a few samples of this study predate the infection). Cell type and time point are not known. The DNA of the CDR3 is TGTGCCAGCAGCCGAGAGACCGGGACCTCTACCTACAATGAGCAGTTCTTC. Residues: CASSRETGTSTYNEQFF.